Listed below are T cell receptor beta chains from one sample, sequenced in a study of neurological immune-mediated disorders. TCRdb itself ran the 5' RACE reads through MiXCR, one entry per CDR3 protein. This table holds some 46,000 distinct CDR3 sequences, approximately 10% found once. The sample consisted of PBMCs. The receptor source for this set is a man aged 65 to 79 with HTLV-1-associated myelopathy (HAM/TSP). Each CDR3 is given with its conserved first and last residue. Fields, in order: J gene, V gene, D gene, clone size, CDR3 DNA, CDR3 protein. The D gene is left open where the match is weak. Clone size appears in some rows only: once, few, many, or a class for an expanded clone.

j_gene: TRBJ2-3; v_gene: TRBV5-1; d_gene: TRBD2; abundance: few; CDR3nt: TGCGCCAGCAGCCCGGGGCTAGCGGAGCAATACCACACAGATACGCAGTATTTT; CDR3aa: CASSPGLAEQYHTDTQYF
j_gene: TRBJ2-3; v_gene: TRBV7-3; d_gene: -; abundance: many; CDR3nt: TGTGCCAGCAGCAATCACCCCGGTACGCAGTATTTT; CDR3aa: CASSNHPGTQYF
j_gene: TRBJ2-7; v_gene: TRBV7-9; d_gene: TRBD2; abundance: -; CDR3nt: TGTGCCAGCAGCTTAACAGTACCGGGACTAGCCTACGAGCAGTACTTC; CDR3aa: CASSLTVPGLAYEQYF
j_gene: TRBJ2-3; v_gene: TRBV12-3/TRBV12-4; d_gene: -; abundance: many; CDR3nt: TGTGCCAGCAGGGAGGGGAGGCATACGCAGTATTTT; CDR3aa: CASREGRHTQYF
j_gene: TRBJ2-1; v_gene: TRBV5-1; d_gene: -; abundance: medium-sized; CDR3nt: TGCGCCAGCAGCCGGGACTCCTACAATGAGCAGTTCTTC; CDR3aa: CASSRDSYNEQFF
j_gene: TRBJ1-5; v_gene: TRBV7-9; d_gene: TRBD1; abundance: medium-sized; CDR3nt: TGTGCCAGTGGACAGGACAATCAGCCCCAGCATTTT; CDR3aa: CASGQDNQPQHF
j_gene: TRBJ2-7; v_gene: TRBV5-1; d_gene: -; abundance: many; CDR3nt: TGCGCCAGCAGCCCAGGGACCTGGTGGGAGCAGTACTTC; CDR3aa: CASSPGTWWEQYF
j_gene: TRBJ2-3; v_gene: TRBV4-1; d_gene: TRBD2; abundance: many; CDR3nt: TGCGCCAGCAGCCAAATTACGAGGACAGCGGGAGAGACAGATACGCAGTATTTT; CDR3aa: CASSQITRTAGETDTQYF
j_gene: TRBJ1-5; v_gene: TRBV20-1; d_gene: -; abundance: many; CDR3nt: TGCAGTGCTAGATTGGGCGGGGCTCAGCCCCAGCATTTT; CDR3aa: CSARLGGAQPQHF
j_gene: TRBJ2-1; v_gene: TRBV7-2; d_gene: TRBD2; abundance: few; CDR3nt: TGTGCCAGCAGCTTCCGAGTGATAAGGACTAGCCGGAGCTCCTACAATGAGCAGTTCTTC; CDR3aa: CASSFRVIRTSRSSYNEQFF
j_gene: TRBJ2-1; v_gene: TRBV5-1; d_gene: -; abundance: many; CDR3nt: TGCGCCAGCAGCTCGCCAGGCTACAATGAGCAGTTCTTC; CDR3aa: CASSSPGYNEQFF
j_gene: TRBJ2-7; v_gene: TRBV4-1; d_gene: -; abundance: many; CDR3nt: TGCGCCAGCAGCTTTTCTACAGGGACCTACGAGCAGTACTTC; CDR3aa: CASSFSTGTYEQYF
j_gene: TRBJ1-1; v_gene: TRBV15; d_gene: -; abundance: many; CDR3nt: TGTGCCACCAGCGGAAACAGGGAAGTTGGCACTGAAGCTTTCTTT; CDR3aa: CATSGNREVGTEAFF
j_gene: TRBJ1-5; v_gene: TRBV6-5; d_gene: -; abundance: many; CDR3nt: TGTGCCAGCGGCCGGGGCGAGGGTCAGCCCCAGCATTTT; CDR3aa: CASGRGEGQPQHF
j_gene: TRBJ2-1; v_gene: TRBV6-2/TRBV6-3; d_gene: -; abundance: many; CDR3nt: TGTGCCAGCAGTTACCCTGATGAGCAGTTCTTC; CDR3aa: CASSYPDEQFF
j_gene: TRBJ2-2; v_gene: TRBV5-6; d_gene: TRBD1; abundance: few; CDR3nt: TGTGCCAGCAGCATTACTGGACAGGGTTGGGGGGAGCTGTTTTTT; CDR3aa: CASSITGQGWGELFF
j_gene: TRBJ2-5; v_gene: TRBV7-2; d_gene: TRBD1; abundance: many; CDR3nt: TGTGCCAGCAGCTTGGCGGGACAGGGGGAGACCCAGTACTTC; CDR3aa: CASSLAGQGETQYF
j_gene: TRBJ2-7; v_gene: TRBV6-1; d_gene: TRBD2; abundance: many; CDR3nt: TGTGCCAGCAGTGGTAGCGGGAGGGCCAACGAGCAGTACTTC; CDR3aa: CASSGSGRANEQYF
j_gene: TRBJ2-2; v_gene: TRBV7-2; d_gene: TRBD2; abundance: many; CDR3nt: TGTGCCAGCAGCTTATTGGCGGGAGGATCCGGGGAGCTGTTTTTT; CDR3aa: CASSLLAGGSGELFF
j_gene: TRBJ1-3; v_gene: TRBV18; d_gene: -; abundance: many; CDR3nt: TGTGCCAGCTCACGGGGGGACTCTGGAAACACCATATATTTT; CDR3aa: CASSRGDSGNTIYF
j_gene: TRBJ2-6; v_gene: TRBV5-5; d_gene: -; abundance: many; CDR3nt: TGTGCCAGCAGCTTGAGGGATTCCAGCTCTGGGGCCAACGTCCTGACTTTC; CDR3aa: CASSLRDSSSGANVLTF
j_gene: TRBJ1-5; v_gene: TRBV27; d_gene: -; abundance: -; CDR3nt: TGTGCCAGCAGTTCGTCTCCGGACGGTAGAAATCAGCTCCAGCATTTT; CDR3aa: CASSSSPDGRNQLQHF
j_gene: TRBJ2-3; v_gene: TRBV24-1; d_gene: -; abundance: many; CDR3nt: TGTGCCACCAGTCGTCATGCCACAGATACGCAGTATTTT; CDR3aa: CATSRHATDTQYF
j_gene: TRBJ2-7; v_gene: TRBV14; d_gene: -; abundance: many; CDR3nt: TGTGCCAGCAGCCAAGGTCTATCGGGACTCCAGTACTTC; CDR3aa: CASSQGLSGLQYF
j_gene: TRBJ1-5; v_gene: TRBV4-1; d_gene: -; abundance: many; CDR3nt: TGCGCCAGCAGCCAAGATTACTTTCAGCCCCAGCATTTT; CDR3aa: CASSQDYFQPQHF
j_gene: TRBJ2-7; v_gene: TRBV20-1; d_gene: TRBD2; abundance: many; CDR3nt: TGCAGTGCTAGAGATCCTAGCGGGGGGAACGAGCAGTACTTC; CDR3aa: CSARDPSGGNEQYF
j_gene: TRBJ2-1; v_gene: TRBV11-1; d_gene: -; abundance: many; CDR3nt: TGTGCCAGCAGCTTAGAGGTCGGGCAGTTCTTC; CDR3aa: CASSLEVGQFF
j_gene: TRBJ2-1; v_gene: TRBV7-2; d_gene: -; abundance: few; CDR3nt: TGTGCCAGCAGCTTAGCGCGTGGTTACAATGAGCAGTTCTTC; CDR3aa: CASSLARGYNEQFF
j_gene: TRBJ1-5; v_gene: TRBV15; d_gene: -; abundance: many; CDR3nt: TGTGCCACCAGCAGAGATCCCGGGCAGCCCCAGCATTTT; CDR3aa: CATSRDPGQPQHF
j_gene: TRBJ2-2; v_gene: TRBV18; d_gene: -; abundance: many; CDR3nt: TGTGCCAGCTCACCACCCGGGAACACCGGGGAGCTGTTTTTT; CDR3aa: CASSPPGNTGELFF
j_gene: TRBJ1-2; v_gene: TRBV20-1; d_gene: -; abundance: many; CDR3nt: TGCAGTGCTTACCACCCGGGAAACTATGGCTACACCTTC; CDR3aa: CSAYHPGNYGYTF
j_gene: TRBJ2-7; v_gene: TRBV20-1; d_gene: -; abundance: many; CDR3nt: TGCAGTGCTAGAGATCTCCTAAGGGACTCCTACGAGCAGTACTTC; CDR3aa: CSARDLLRDSYEQYF
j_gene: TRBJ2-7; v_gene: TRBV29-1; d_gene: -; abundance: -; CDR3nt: TGCAGCGTCGGCGGGATGGCCAGAAACGAGCAGTACTTC; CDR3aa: CSVGGMARNEQYF
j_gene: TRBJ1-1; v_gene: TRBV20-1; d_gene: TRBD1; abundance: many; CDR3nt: TGCAGTGCTAGGAACAGGGGGAGGAACACTGAAGCTTTCTTT; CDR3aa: CSARNRGRNTEAFF
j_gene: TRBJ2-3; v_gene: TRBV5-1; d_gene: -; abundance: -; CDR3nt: TGCGCCAGCAAGCTAGCGCAGAGCACAGATACGCAGTATTTT; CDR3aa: CASKLAQSTDTQYF
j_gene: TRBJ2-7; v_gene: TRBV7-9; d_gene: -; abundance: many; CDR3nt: TGTGCCAGCAGCTTCCCCCCTGAAACCCAGGGGGGAGAGGGATCTAGGGAGCAGTACTTC; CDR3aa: CASSFPPETQGGEGSREQYF
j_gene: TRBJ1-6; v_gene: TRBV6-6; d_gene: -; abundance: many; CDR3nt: TGTGCCAGTAATGACAGGTCTAATTCACCCCTCCACTTT; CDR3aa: CASNDRSNSPLHF
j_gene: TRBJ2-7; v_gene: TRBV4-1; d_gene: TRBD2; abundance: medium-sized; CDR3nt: TGCGCCAGCAGCGACTCGGGACTAGCGGGCTACGAGCAGTACTTC; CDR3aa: CASSDSGLAGYEQYF
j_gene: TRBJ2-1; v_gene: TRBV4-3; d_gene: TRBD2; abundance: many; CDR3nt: TGCGCCAGCAGCCGAGCGGGAGAGCCTTACAATGAGCAGTTCTTC; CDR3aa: CASSRAGEPYNEQFF
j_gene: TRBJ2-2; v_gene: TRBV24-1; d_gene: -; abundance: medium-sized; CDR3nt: TGTGCCACACGAGGGACAAAAGGGGCCGGGGAGCTGTTTTTT; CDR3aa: CATRGTKGAGELFF
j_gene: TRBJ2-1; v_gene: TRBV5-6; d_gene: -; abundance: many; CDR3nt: TGTGCCAGCAGCTTAAGACGTGGCAATGAGCAGTTCTTC; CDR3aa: CASSLRRGNEQFF
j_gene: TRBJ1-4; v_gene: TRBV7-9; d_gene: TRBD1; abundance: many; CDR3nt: TGTGCCAGCAGCTTACTAAATACAGGGGACGGTGAAAAACTGTTTTTT; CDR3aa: CASSLLNTGDGEKLFF
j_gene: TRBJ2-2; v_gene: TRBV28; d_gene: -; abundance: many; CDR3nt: TGTGCCAGCAGTCCAGGCCTATTAGCCGGGGAGCTGTTTTTT; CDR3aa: CASSPGLLAGELFF
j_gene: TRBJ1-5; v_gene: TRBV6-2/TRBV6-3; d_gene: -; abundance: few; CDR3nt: TGTGCCAGCAGTTCTCCCCGTCCTAGCAATCAGCCCCAGCATTTT; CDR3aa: CASSSPRPSNQPQHF
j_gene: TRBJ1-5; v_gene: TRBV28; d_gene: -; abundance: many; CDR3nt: TGTGCCAGCAGTGGGAGTCAGGGGACACAGCCCCAGCATTTT; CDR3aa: CASSGSQGTQPQHF
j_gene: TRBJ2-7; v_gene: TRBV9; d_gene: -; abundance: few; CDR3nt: TGTGCCAGCAGCGTAGACAGCTCCTACGAGCAGTACTTC; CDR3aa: CASSVDSSYEQYF
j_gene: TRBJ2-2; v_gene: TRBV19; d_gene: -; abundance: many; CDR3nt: TGTGCCAGTAGGGGGAGCCAAGGGAACACCGGGGAGCTGTTTTTT; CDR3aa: CASRGSQGNTGELFF
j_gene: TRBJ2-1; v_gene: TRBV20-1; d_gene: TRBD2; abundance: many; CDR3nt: TGCAGTGCTAGACAAGGACTAGCGGGTCACAATGAGCAGTTCTTC; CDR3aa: CSARQGLAGHNEQFF
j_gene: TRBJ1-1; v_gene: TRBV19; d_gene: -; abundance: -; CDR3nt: TGTGCCAGTAGTAAAGACTCTACGCCCGGGGGGAACACTGAAGCTTTCTTT; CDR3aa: CASSKDSTPGGNTEAFF
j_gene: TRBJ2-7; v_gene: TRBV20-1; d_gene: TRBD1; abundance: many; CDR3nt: TGCAGTGCCCATAAACAGGGGATATCGGACGAGCAGTACTTC; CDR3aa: CSAHKQGISDEQYF
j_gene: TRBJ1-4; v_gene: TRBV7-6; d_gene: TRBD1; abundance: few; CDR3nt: TGTGCCAGCAGCCATCCACAGGGGACAAAACTGTTTTTT; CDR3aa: CASSHPQGTKLFF
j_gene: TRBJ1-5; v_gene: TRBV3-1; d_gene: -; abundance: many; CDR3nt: TGTGCCAGCAGCCAAGATTTGAATCAGCCCCAGCATTTT; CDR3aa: CASSQDLNQPQHF
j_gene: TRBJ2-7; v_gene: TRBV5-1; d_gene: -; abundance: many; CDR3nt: TGCGCCAGCAGCGTTGGAGGGGGTCCCTCTCACGAGCAGTACTTC; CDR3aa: CASSVGGGPSHEQYF
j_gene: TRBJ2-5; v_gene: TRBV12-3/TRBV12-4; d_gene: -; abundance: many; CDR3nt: TGTGCCAGCAGACGTAGGAGCGCGGAGACCCAGTACTTC; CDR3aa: CASRRRSAETQYF